These 3 T cell receptor beta chains came from one sample sequenced in a study of cytomegalovirus exposure and HLA in healthy donors. The PCR used 60 Vbeta and 13 Jbeta primers. Some clones are missing from TCRdb's copy, which holds only in-frame ones; the method was immunoSEQ multiplex PCR. The table has 150,000 or so clones, over 80% seen once. The sample taken for sequencing was PBMCs. These receptor sequences come from a man aged 50-59 years in good health and CMV-seropositive.

This chain uses TRBV30 with TRBJ2-7; D gene uncertain. V was cut by 1 base and J by 3 bases, with 10 bases left in between. This CDR3 has 13 residues. Germline values: CDR1 GTSNPN, CDR2 SVGIG (reference sequence). CDR3 loop: CAWSAGRVYEQYF. CDR3 DNA sequence: TGTGCCTGGAGTGCTGGTCGGGTCTACGAGCAGTACTTC.

The gene calls are TRBV7-2 and TRBJ2-5; 8 bases match TRBD1. The CDR3 has 16 residues. The V segment lost 5 bases and the J segment 4 bases; nucleotides outside the gene matches: 12. Germline V gene data show CDR1 as SGHTA and CDR2 as FQGNSA. The CDR3 sequence: CASSAPGGRRGETQYF. CDR3 in DNA: TGTGCCAGCAGCGCTCCAGGGGGCCGGAGGGGAGAGACCCAGTACTTC.

The chain links TRBV7-9 to TRBJ1-3; 11 bases align to TRBD1. The CDR3 length is 14 residues. V shed 5 bases, J shed 7 bases, and the junction held 4 bases outside the gene matches. Germline V gives CDR1 SEHNR, CDR2 FQNEAQ (reference sequence). The DNA for the CDR3 is TGTGCCAGCAGCCCTGGGACAGGGGGGAACACCATATATTTT. Its protein product is CASSPGTGGNTIYF.